What follows are 31 T cell receptor beta chains derived from one specimen sequenced in a study of blood T cell repertoires in COVID-19. Profiling relied on immunoSEQ multiplex PCR, and the TCRdb table lists in-frame clones only, not all of them. The sample has approximately 300,000 clones; 70% to 90% are singletons. The source material was PBMCs or T cells enriched from blood (not recorded which). The origin of the receptors is a woman aged 25 to 39 who had recovered from COVID-19.

This clone was detected only once. The CDR3 protein is CASSRGLAGEREQFF. CDR3 DNA: TGTGCCAGCAGCCGGGGACTAGCGGGGGAGAGGGAGCAGTTCTTC. The gene calls are TRBV4-2 and TRBJ2-1; 14 bases are a match to TRBD2. V shed 4 bases, J shed 10 bases, and the junction held 6 bases outside the gene matches. Germline V gives CDR1 LGHNA, CDR2 YNFKEQ. This CDR3 is built from 15 residues.

With respect to this clone: This specimen includes other DNA sequences encoding the same CDR3. The chain carries TRBV2 and TRBJ2-1; TRBD1 aligns across 8 bases. The ends lost 4 bases at V and 0 bases at J; junction bases unmatched: 2. This CDR3 spans 15 amino acids. The germline V gene has CDR1 SNHLY and CDR2 FYNNEI. Here the CDR3 DNA reads TGTGCCAGCAGTGGTGACAGGGGCTCCTACAATGAGCAGTTCTTC. It encodes CASSGDRGSYNEQFF.

This clone has a single count. This rearrangement joins TRBV19 to TRBJ1-4; D is possibly TRBD1 (5 bases). Germline V gene lookup returns CDR1 LNHDA and CDR2 SQIVND (reference sequence). There are 12 residues in the CDR3. CDR3: CAPGGANEKLFF. The CDR3 coding sequence is TGTGCTCCCGGGGGGGCTAATGAAAAACTGTTTTTT.

This clone was seen a handful of times. The chain has TRBV5-5 and TRBJ1-5; D remains ambiguous. Deletions cut 3 bases from V and 1 base from J, with 8 bases between. CDR1 is SGHKS and CDR2 is YYEKEE in the germline V gene (reference sequence). CDR3 size: 14 residues. In DNA, the CDR3 is TGTGCCAGCAGCTCCCTATTAAGCAATCAGCCCCAGCATTTT. This codes for CASSSLLSNQPQHF.

This chain joins TRBV2 and TRBJ2-3; 16 nucleotides match TRBD2. The CDR3 loop spans 18 amino acids. V was pared by 6 bases and J by 4 bases, with 10 bases of the junction left unmatched. Germline V gene data show CDR1 as SNHLY and CDR2 as FYNNEI. The CDR3: CASRMGLAGGRLADTQYF. DNA for the CDR3: TGTGCCAGCAGGATGGGACTAGCGGGGGGGCGGCTCGCAGATACGCAGTATTTT.

This sequence joins TRBV5-6 and TRBJ2-3; 8 nucleotides match TRBD2. With V trimmed by 0 bases and J by 5 bases, 11 bases remained unmatched. This CDR3 spans 17 amino acids. Germline values: CDR1 SGHDT, CDR2 YYEEEE. Here the CDR3 reads CASSLDLYGGAGDTQYF. Here the CDR3 DNA reads TGTGCCAGCAGCTTGGATTTATACGGGGGGGCTGGAGATACGCAGTATTTT.

V usage is TRBV28 and J usage is TRBJ1-4; no reliable D call. Germline assignment: CDR1 MDHEN and CDR2 SYDVKM. The CDR3 sequence is 15 residues long. With 4 bases removed from V and 2 bases from J, the gap between germline ends came to 11 bases. The DNA for the CDR3 is TGTGCCAGCAGTTCCCCGGCAGGTACTAATGAAAAACTGTTTTTT. This codes for CASSSPAGTNEKLFF.

The chain joins TRBV19 to TRBJ1-4; 11 positions agree with TRBD1. The CDR3 consists of 16 residues. CDR1 is LNHDA and CDR2 is SQIVND in the germline V gene (reference sequence). V lost 3 bases, J lost 8 bases, and 8 bases stayed unmatched. CDR3: CASSIRTGGAGEKLFF. CDR3 sequence (DNA): TGTGCCAGTAGTATCCGGACAGGGGGCGCGGGGGAAAAACTGTTTTTT.

The chain carries TRBV24-1 and TRBJ1-3; 7 bases are a match to TRBD1. This CDR3 spans 15 amino acids. Germline-derived CDR1 and CDR2 are KGHDR and SFDVKD. V was pared by 9 bases and J by 0 bases, with 7 bases of the junction left unmatched. CDR3 DNA: TGTGCCACCCACGGACAGGTTATCTCTGGAAACACCATATATTTT. Translated, it gives CATHGQVISGNTIYF.

This chain joins TRBV6-1 and TRBJ2-7; TRBD1 might be the D (6 bases). This CDR3 region has 15 residues. CDR1 MNHNS and CDR2 SASEGT come from the germline V gene. V shed 0 bases and J shed 1 base, with 10 bases lying between them. The CDR3 loop reads CASSEAGGRSYEQYF. In DNA, the CDR3 is TGTGCCAGCAGTGAAGCAGGGGGACGGTCCTACGAGCAGTACTTC.

V and J are TRBV29-1 and TRBJ1-2; 10 positions agree with TRBD1. The CDR3 is made up of 15 amino acids. The V gene end was trimmed by 1 base and the J gene end by 5 bases; junction bases not matched to a gene: 7. In germline, CDR1 is SQVTM, CDR2 ANQGSEA. The CDR3 spells CSVEGRDRGRYGYTF. The DNA for the CDR3 is TGCAGCGTTGAAGGCCGGGACAGGGGAAGGTATGGCTACACCTTC. Full variable domain (missing parts from reference TRBV29-1 and TRBJ1-2): SAVISQKPSRDICQRGTSLTIQCQVDSQVTMMFWYRQQPGQSLTLIATANQGSEATYESGFVIDKFPISRPNLTFSTLTVSNMSPEDSSIYLCSVEGRDRGRYGYTFGSGTRLTVV.

The chain is built from TRBV5-4 and TRBJ2-7, with D tentatively TRBD1 (6 bases). V gave up 4 bases and J gave up 4 bases, with 18 bases separating them. The CDR3 covers 15 residues. Germline CDR1 is SGHNT and CDR2 is YYREEE (reference sequence). The CDR3 DNA reads as TGTGCCAGCAGCCCCGATGTGGGTCAGGGGTACGAGCAGTACTTC. This gives the protein CASSPDVGQGYEQYF. Full variable domain (missing parts from reference TRBV5-4 and TRBJ2-7): ETGVTQSPTHLIKTRGQQVTLRCSSQSGHNTVSWYQQALGQGPQFIFQYYREEENGRGNFPPRFSGLQFPNYSSELNVNALELDDSALYLCASSPDVGQGYEQYFGPGTRLTVT.

CDR3 sequence reads: CASRARPGQRNYGYTF. The CDR3 DNA is TGTGCCAGCAGAGCGCGACCGGGACAGCGAAACTATGGCTACACCTTC. The genes are TRBV28 and TRBJ1-2; the match to TRBD1 covers 7 bases. Germline assignment: CDR1 MDHEN and CDR2 SYDVKM. CDR3 length: 16 amino acids. V was clipped by 6 bases and J by 2 bases; unmatched bases: 12.

This chain links TRBV18 with TRBJ1-4, with D possibly matching TRBD1 (5 bases). The CDR3 length is 16 residues. CDR1 is KGHSH and CDR2 is LQKENI in the germline V gene. The germline V and J ends were trimmed by 3 bases and 4 bases, with 15 bases remaining between them. The CDR3 region is CASSPSGGPDNEKLFF. CDR3 bases: TGTGCCAGCTCACCTAGCGGGGGTCCGGATAATGAAAAACTGTTTTTT.

In its sample, this clone was seen once. This chain links TRBV29-1 with TRBJ1-1, with a possible D match to TRBD1 (5 bases). V was trimmed by 3 bases and J by 4 bases, leaving 12 bases between them. The CDR3 covers 13 residues. Per germline, CDR1 SQVTM and CDR2 ANQGSEA. The CDR3 DNA is TGCAGCGTTGACATAGGGAGGGGCACTGAAGCTTTCTTT. Amino acid sequence: CSVDIGRGTEAFF.

This sequence joins TRBV19 and TRBJ2-1, with D possibly matching TRBD1 (6 bases). Trimming stripped 6 bases from V and 7 bases from J, with 13 bases between. Germline CDR1 and CDR2: LNHDA and SQIVND (reference sequence). This CDR3 is 13 amino acids long. CDR3 region: CASRNRDWNEQFF. For the CDR3, the DNA is TGTGCCAGTAGGAACAGGGATTGGAATGAGCAGTTCTTC.

This chain uses TRBV15 with TRBJ1-1; D might be TRBD1 (6 bases). The V gene lost 1 base and the J gene lost 10 bases, with 13 bases spanning the gap. Germline CDR1 reads LNHNV; CDR2 reads YYDKDF (reference sequence). The CDR3 extends over 13 amino acids. The CDR3 spells CATSRGITGIAFF. Written as DNA, the CDR3 is TGTGCCACCAGCAGAGGCATTACAGGGATAGCTTTCTTT.

This clone has just one count. This chain links TRBV9 with TRBJ2-5, with D possibly being TRBD1 (6 bases). The CDR3 spans 16 residues. V was pared by 3 bases and J by 0 bases, with 15 bases between. Germline loops: CDR1 SGDLS, CDR2 YYNGEE. CDR3 loop: CASSAWDTKNQETQYF. CDR3 DNA: TGTGCCAGCAGCGCCTGGGACACCAAAAACCAAGAGACCCAGTACTTC.

This chain joins TRBV18 and TRBJ2-2; maybe TRBD1 (5 bases). The germline CDR1 and CDR2 sequences are KGHSH and LQKENI. V was cut by 2 bases and J by 3 bases, with 16 bases left in between. The length of the CDR3 is 17 residues. The CDR3 DNA reads TGTGCCAGCTCACCAACTTGGGGCAGGGAAGACACCGGGGAGCTGTTTTTT. It codes for CASSPTWGREDTGELFF. Full variable domain (outside the CDR3, taken from reference TRBV18 and TRBJ2-2): NAGVMQNPRHLVRRRGQEARLRCSPMKGHSHVYWYRQLPEEGLKFMVYLQKENIIDESGMPKERFSAEFPKEGPSILRIQQVVRGDSAAYFCASSPTWGREDTGELFFGEGSRLTVL.

V gene TRBV14 combines with J gene TRBJ1-6, with a possible D match to TRBD1 (5 bases). From germline, CDR1 is SGHDN and CDR2 FVKESK. The CDR3 spans 15 residues. V shed 4 bases and J shed 8 bases, with 15 bases lying between them. CDR3 sequence: CASSPRAPGDSPLHF. The CDR3 DNA reads TGTGCCAGCAGCCCGCGTGCCCCGGGGGATTCACCCCTCCACTTT.

The chain couples TRBV7-9 to TRBJ2-5, with a weak D call TRBD2 (6 bases). Germline V gene sequence: CDR1 SEHNR, CDR2 FQNEAQ (reference sequence). This CDR3 comprises 16 residues. Trimming left V 3 bases short and J 5 bases short, with 19 bases between. Here the CDR3 reads CASSFGRGAPRETQYF. The CDR3 bases are TGTGCCAGCAGCTTTGGGCGGGGCGCCCCTCGGGAGACCCAGTACTTC. The whole variable domain, remainder taken from reference TRBV7-9 and TRBJ2-5, is DTGVSQNPRHKITKRGQNVTFRCDPISEHNRLYWYRQTLGQGPEFLTYFQNEAQLEKSRLLSDRFSAERPKGSFSTLEIQRTEQGDSAMYLCASSFGRGAPRETQYFGPGTRLLVL.

The rearrangement joins TRBV7-2 to TRBJ1-2; possible D gene TRBD1, 6 bases. Germline CDR1 reads SGHTA; CDR2 reads FQGNSA. This CDR3 has 14 amino acids. The V end lost 2 bases, the J end lost 3 bases, and 10 bases lay between the germline ends. CDR3 protein: CASSLRQADYGYTF. In nucleotides, the CDR3 is TGTGCCAGCAGCTTAAGACAGGCGGACTATGGCTACACCTTC.

This rearrangement joins TRBV7-9 to TRBJ2-3; TRBD2 is a possible D gene (5 bases). Trimming left V 3 bases short and J 2 bases short, with 12 bases between. Germline V CDR1 and CDR2: SEHNR, FQNEAQ (reference sequence). This CDR3 has 15 amino acids. DNA for the CDR3: TGTGCCAGCAGCTTGACTACCATAGTCACAGATACGCAGTATTTT. This translates into CASSLTTIVTDTQYF.

The rearrangement uses TRBV6-5 and TRBJ2-3, with TRBD1 matching over 9 bases. The J segment lost 2 bases and the V segment lost 10 bases, leaving 7 bases of the junction unmatched. The germline gives CDR1 MNHEY, CDR2 SVGAGI. CDR3 length: 14 residues. The CDR3 DNA sequence: TGTGCCATAAGGCGGGACAGGGACACAGATACGCAGTATTTT. Its protein is CAIRRDRDTDTQYF.

This chain uses TRBV19 with TRBJ2-1; possibly TRBD1 for D (6 bases). Trimming left V 1 base short and J 10 bases short, with 23 bases between. The CDR3 loop spans 17 amino acids. The germline V gene has CDR1 LNHDA and CDR2 SQIVND (reference sequence). The CDR3 region is CASSIGGSGTMVGEQFF. CDR3 nucleotide sequence: TGTGCCAGTAGTATAGGGGGATCCGGGACAATGGTAGGAGAGCAGTTCTTC.

This chain uses TRBV2 with TRBJ1-5, with no clear D. Trimming left V 3 bases short and J 6 bases short, with 6 bases between. Germline V gives CDR1 SNHLY, CDR2 FYNNEI. The CDR3 extends over 12 amino acids. The CDR3 coding sequence is TGTGCCAGCAGTGATTCCGGTCAGCCCCAGCATTTT. Its protein product is CASSDSGQPQHF.

This sequence joins TRBV25-1 and TRBJ2-5; D perhaps matches TRBD2 (6 bases). V lost 2 bases to trimming and J lost 2 bases, with 6 bases between them. Germline V gene data show CDR1 as MGHDK and CDR2 as SYGVNS. The CDR3 extends over 13 amino acids. CDR3 loop: CASSEAGQETQYF. Here the CDR3 DNA reads TGTGCCAGCAGTGAAGCGGGGCAAGAGACCCAGTACTTC.

Of note for this clone: Other DNA sequences within the sample encode an identical CDR3. This sequence joins TRBV5-1 and TRBJ1-1; TRBD1 matches 8 bases. Germline values: CDR1 SGHRS, CDR2 YFSETQ. Trimming removed 3 bases from V and 1 base from J; junction bases left unmatched: 2. The CDR3 has 14 amino acids. CDR3 bases: TGCGCCAGCAGCTCGGGACAGGAGAACACTGAAGCTTTCTTT. Translation: CASSSGQENTEAFF.

V and J are TRBV18 and TRBJ1-1; D gene ambiguous. Trimming stripped 0 bases from V and 2 bases from J, with 7 bases between. The CDR3 totals 14 residues. The germline V gene encodes CDR1 KGHSH and CDR2 LQKENI. The CDR3 DNA reads as TGTGCCAGCTCACCACCGGGGAGCAACACTGAAGCTTTCTTT. Translation: CASSPPGSNTEAFF.

This chain uses TRBV6-1 with TRBJ1-1; no definite D call. CDR1 and CDR2 (germline): MNHNS, SASEGT. V was pared by 1 base and J by 3 bases, with 12 bases between. The CDR3 has 15 residues. CDR3: CASSEDESRDTEAFF. CDR3 DNA sequence: TGTGCCAGCAGTGAAGACGAGTCGAGGGACACTGAAGCTTTCTTT.

For the CDR3, the DNA is TGTGCCAGCAGGGGACAGGGTGAGACCCAGTACTTC. It translates to CASRGQGETQYF. The chain recombines TRBV7-9 with TRBJ2-5, with 9 bases aligning to TRBD1. Trimming took 6 bases from V and 5 from J; bases not matched to a gene: 1. Germline V gene sequence: CDR1 SEHNR, CDR2 FQNEAQ (reference sequence). The CDR3 contains 12 residues.